Listed below are T cell receptor beta chains from one sample, sequenced in a study of CD4 T cells in relation to SARS-CoV-2 and coronaviruses. Some clones are missing from TCRdb's copy, which holds only in-frame ones; the method was immunoSEQ multiplex PCR. The sample shows about 22,000 clones, less than 75% of them seen only once. No antigen is known for these receptors. Sequenced: CD4+ T cells from PBMCs, cultured in vitro. The receptors derive from a human donor in good health. CDR3s include the opening cysteine and the closing phenylalanine or tryptophan. A D gene is named only where the DNA matches it firmly. Clone size, where shown, is once, few, many, or a class for clones that have expanded.

CDR3 protein	CDR3 DNA	clone size	D gene	J gene	V gene
CASSDRVRQAFF	TGTGCCAGCAGCGACAGGGTCAGACAAGCTTTCTTT	.	TRBD1	TRBJ1-1	TRBV6-5
CASRRGGDKNIQYF	TGTGCCAGCAGGCGGGGGGGAGACAAAAACATTCAGTACTTC	.	TRBD2	TRBJ2-4	TRBV6-4
CASSLWGYNQPQHF	TGTGCCAGCAGCTTATGGGGCTACAATCAGCCCCAGCATTTT	.	.	TRBJ1-5	TRBV7-9
CASTPGRGVTTDTQYF	TGTGCCAGCACCCCGGGGCGGGGCGTTACCACAGATACGCAGTATTTT	once	.	TRBJ2-3	TRBV6-6
CASSQDLVQSQPQHF	TGCGCCAGCAGCCAAGATTTGGTACAGAGTCAGCCCCAGCATTTT	once	.	TRBJ1-5	TRBV4-3
CASSVGQAQEQYF	TGTGCCAGCAGCGTTGGACAGGCGCAAGAGCAGTACTTC	.	TRBD1	TRBJ2-7	TRBV7-3
CASSYTFSGTQYF	TGTGCCAGCAGTTACACGTTTTCAGGGACCCAGTACTTC	.	.	TRBJ2-5	TRBV6-5
CASLGQGAGTEAFF	TGTGCCAGTCTGGGACAGGGGGCGGGCACTGAAGCTTTCTTT	.	TRBD1	TRBJ1-1	TRBV19
CASSPPDRGGNTIYF	TGTGCCAGCTCACCCCCAGACAGGGGTGGAAACACCATATATTTT	.	TRBD1	TRBJ1-3	TRBV18
CASSGDLGGGAQQFF	TGTGCCAGCAGCGGGGACCTTGGCGGGGGGGCACAGCAGTTCTTC	.	TRBD2	TRBJ2-1	TRBV11-2
CASSLGGSTGELFF	TGTGCCAGCAGTTTAGGTGGGAGCACCGGGGAGCTGTTTTTT	.	.	TRBJ2-2	TRBV27
CAWSVLGDQPQHF	TGTGCCTGGAGTGTACTGGGGGACCAGCCCCAGCATTTT	few	.	TRBJ1-5	TRBV30
CASSLGLSHEQFF	TGCGCCAGCAGCTTGGGACTGAGCCATGAGCAGTTCTTC	few	.	TRBJ2-1	TRBV5-1
CASGRTGSGAEAFF	TGCGCCAGCGGACGAACAGGGTCCGGAGCTGAAGCTTTCTTT	.	.	TRBJ1-1	TRBV5-1
CASSDGQGGKGYTF	TGTGCCAGCAGTGACGGACAGGGTGGTAAAGGCTACACCTTC	few	TRBD1	TRBJ1-2	TRBV6-4
CASRTGQGFNQPQHF	TGTGCCAGTAGGACAGGACAGGGGTTCAATCAGCCCCAGCATTTT	.	TRBD1	TRBJ1-5	TRBV19
CASSQEGLLAGGINNEQFF	TGCGCCAGCAGCCAAGAAGGTTTACTAGCGGGAGGAATAAACAATGAGCAGTTCTTC	.	TRBD2	TRBJ2-1	TRBV4-3
CASSLEDTAFRVGARDTIYF	TGTGCCAGCAGCTTAGAGGATACCGCCTTTAGGGTTGGGGCGCGAGACACCATATATTTT	.	.	TRBJ1-3	TRBV11-2
CASSLAYRFRVNEETQYF	TGTGCCAGCAGCTTGGCCTATCGGTTCAGGGTTAATGAAGAGACCCAGTACTTC	.	.	TRBJ2-5	TRBV5-6
CASSQSADTQYF	TGTGCCAGCAGCCAGTCCGCAGATACGCAGTATTTT	once	.	TRBJ2-3	TRBV12-3/TRBV12-4
CASSFGDRVNGELFF	TGTGCCAGCAGTTTCGGGGACAGGGTCAACGGGGAGCTGTTTTTT	.	TRBD1	TRBJ2-2	TRBV27
CASSPPYEQYF	TGTGCCAGCAGCCCCCCCTACGAGCAGTACTTC	.	.	TRBJ2-7	TRBV3-1/TRBV3-2
CASSSQGGGEDTQYF	TGTGCCAGTAGTTCCCAGGGGGGAGGGGAAGATACGCAGTATTTT	.	.	TRBJ2-3	TRBV19
CASSLLADHSTDTQYF	TGTGCCAGCAGCTTACTAGCGGACCATAGCACAGATACGCAGTATTTT	.	TRBD2	TRBJ2-3	TRBV7-2
CASSFVRAGLTQYF	TGTGCCAGCAGCTTTGTAAGAGCGGGGCTGACGCAGTATTTT	.	TRBD2	TRBJ2-3	TRBV7-9
CSVHDGASYEQYF	TGCAGCGTCCACGACGGGGCGTCCTACGAGCAGTACTTC	.	.	TRBJ2-7	TRBV29-1
CASSTGQGTDTQYF	TGTGCCAGCAGCACTGGACAGGGGACAGATACGCAGTATTTT	.	TRBD1	TRBJ2-3	TRBV7-2
CASSPGRGGPHEQFF	TGTGCCAGCAGCCCAGGGCGGGGGGGTCCACATGAGCAGTTCTTC	.	TRBD2	TRBJ2-1	TRBV11-3
CASSSPGHQSPKNIQYF	TGTGCCAGCAGCTCCCCGGGACACCAATCGCCCAAAAACATTCAGTACTTC	.	.	TRBJ2-4	TRBV7-2
CASSRGTGPYEQYF	TGTGCCAGTAGTCGAGGGACAGGACCCTACGAGCAGTACTTC	.	TRBD1	TRBJ2-7	TRBV19
CASSQDPQSYEQYF	TGTGCCAGCAGCCAAGATCCGCAGTCCTACGAGCAGTACTTC	few	.	TRBJ2-7	TRBV3-1/TRBV3-2